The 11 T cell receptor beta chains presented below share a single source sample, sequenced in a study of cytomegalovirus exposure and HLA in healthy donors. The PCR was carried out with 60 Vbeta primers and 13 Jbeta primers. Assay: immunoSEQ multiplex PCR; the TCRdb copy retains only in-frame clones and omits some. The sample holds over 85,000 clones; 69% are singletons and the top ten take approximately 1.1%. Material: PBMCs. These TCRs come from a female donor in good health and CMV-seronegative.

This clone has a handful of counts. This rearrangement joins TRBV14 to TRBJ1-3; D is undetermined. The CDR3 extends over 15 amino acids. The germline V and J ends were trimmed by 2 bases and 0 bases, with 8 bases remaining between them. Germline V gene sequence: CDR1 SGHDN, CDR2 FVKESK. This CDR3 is CASSQRGVSGNTIYF. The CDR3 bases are TGTGCCAGCAGCCAACGCGGAGTCTCTGGAAACACCATATATTTT.

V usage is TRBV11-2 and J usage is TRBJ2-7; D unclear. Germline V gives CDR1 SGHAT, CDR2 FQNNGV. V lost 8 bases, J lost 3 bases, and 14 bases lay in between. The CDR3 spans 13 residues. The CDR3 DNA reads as TGTGCCAGCTCCTTGAATCGGGTCTACGAGCAGTACTTC. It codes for CASSLNRVYEQYF.

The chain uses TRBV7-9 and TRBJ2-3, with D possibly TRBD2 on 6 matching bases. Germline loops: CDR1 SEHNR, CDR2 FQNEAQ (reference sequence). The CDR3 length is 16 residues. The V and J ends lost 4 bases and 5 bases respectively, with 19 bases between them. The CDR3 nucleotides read TGTGCCAGCAGCTCACCCCCAGGGAGGTTTATAGATACGCAGTATTTT. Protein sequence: CASSSPPGRFIDTQYF.

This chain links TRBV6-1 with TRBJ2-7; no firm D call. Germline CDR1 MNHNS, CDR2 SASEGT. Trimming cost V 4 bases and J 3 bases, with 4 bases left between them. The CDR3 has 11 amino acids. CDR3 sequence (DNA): TGTGCCAGCAGTGCTAACTACGAGCAGTACTTC. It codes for CASSANYEQYF.

The CDR3: CASIIGGSGYNEQFF. Written as DNA, the CDR3 is TGTGCCAGCATTATTGGAGGGAGCGGCTACAATGAGCAGTTCTTC. V gene TRBV28 combines with J gene TRBJ2-1; D may be TRBD2 (6 bases). The germline gives CDR1 MDHEN, CDR2 SYDVKM. V dropped 7 bases and J dropped 3 bases, with 16 bases sitting between them. The length of the CDR3 is 15 residues.

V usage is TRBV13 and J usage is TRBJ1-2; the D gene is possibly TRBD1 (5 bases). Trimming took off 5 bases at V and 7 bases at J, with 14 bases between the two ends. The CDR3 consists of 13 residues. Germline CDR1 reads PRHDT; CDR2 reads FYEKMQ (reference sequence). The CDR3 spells CASSAPRDSGYTF. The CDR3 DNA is TGTGCCAGCAGCGCCCCCCGGGACTCTGGCTACACCTTC.

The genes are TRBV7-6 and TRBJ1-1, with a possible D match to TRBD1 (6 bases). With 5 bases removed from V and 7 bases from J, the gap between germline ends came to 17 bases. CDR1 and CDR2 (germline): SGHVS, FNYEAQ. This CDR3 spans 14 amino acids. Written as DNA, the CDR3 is TGTGCCAGCAGCCCCCTCCGACAGGACGGTGAAGCTTTCTTT. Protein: CASSPLRQDGEAFF. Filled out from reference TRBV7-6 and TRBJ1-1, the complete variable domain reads GAGVSQSPRYKVTKRGQDVALRCDPISGHVSLYWYRQALGQGPEFLTYFNYEAQQDKSGLPNDRFSAERPEGSISTLTIQRTEQRDSAMYRCASSPLRQDGEAFFGQGTRLTVV.

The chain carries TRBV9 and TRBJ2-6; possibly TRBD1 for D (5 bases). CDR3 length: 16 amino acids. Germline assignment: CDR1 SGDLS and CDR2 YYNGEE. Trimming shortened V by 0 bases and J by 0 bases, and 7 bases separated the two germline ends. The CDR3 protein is CASSVDRSSGANVLTF. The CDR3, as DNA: TGTGCCAGCAGCGTAGACAGGTCCTCTGGGGCCAACGTCCTGACTTTC.

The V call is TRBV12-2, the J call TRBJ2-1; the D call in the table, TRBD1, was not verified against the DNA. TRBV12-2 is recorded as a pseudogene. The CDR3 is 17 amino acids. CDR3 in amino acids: CASPSMGAGTEDNEQFF. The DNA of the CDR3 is TGTGCAAGTCCCTCCATGGGGGCGGGGACAGAAGACAATGAGCAGTTCTTC.

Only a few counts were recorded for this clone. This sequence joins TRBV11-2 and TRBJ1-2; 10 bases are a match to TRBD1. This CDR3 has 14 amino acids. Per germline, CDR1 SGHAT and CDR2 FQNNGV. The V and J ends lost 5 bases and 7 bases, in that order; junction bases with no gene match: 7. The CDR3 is CASSPLTGGLGYTF. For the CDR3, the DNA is TGTGCCAGCAGCCCGTTGACAGGGGGCCTTGGCTACACCTTC.

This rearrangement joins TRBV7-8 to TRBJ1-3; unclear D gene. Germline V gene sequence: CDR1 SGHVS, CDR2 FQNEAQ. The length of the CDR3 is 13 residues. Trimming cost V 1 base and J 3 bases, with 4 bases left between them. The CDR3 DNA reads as TGTGCCAGCAGCTTAGATATTGGAAACACCATATATTTT. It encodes CASSLDIGNTIYF.